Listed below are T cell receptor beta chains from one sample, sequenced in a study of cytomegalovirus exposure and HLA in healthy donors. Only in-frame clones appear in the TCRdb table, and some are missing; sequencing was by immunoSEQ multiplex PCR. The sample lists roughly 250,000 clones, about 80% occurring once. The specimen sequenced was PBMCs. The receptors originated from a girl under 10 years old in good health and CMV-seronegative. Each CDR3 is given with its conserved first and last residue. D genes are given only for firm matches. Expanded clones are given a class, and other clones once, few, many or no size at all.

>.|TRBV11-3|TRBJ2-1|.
CASSQLGNEQFF
TGTGCCAGCAGCCAACTAGGGAATGAGCAGTTCTTC
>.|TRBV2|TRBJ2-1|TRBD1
CASSDPGTGTFEEQFF
TGTGCCAGCAGTGACCCCGGGACAGGGACATTCGAGGAGCAGTTCTTC
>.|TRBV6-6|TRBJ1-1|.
CASKLIQGPLMTEAFF
TGTGCCAGCAAATTGATCCAGGGGCCATTGATGACTGAAGCTTTCTTT
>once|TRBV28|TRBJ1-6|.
CASSFSVYNSPLHF
TGTGCCAGCAGTTTTTCAGTCTATAATTCACCCCTCCACTTT
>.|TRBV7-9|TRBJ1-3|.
CASGGPSGNTIYF
TGTGCCAGCGGAGGGCCTTCTGGAAACACCATATATTTT
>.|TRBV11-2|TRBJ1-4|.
CASSPHGGTTNEKLFF
TGTGCCAGCAGCCCCCATGGCGGGACAACTAATGAAAAACTGTTTTTT
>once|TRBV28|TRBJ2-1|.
CASSLGGGADEQFF
TGTGCCAGCAGTCTCGGAGGGGGGGCCGATGAGCAGTTCTTC
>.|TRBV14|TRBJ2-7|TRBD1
CASSQGYRGSSYEQYF
TGTGCCAGCAGCCAAGGGTACAGGGGGTCTTCCTACGAGCAGTACTTC
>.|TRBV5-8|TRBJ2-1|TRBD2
CASSLALMSSGPREQFF
TGTGCCAGCAGCTTGGCCTTAATGTCTAGCGGTCCCCGGGAGCAGTTCTTC
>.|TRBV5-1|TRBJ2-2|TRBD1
CASSPDRPSGELFF
TGCGCCAGCAGCCCGGACAGGCCGTCCGGGGAGCTGTTTTTT
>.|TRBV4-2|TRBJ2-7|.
CASSHKFGNVAVTYEQYF
TGTGCCAGCAGCCACAAGTTCGGCAACGTAGCGGTAACCTACGAGCAGTACTTC
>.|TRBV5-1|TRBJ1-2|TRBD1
CASRTDMWDRLNYGYTF
TGCGCCAGCAGGACCGATATGTGGGACAGATTAAACTATGGCTACACCTTC
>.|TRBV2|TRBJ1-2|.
CATPREGREPGGYTF
TGTGCCACCCCTAGGGAGGGGAGAGAACCTGGTGGCTACACCTTC
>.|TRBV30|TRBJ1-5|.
CAWSVLGGNQPQHF
TGTGCCTGGAGTGTTCTGGGCGGCAATCAGCCCCAGCATTTT
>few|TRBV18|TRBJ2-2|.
CASSPLDSAGELFF
TGTGCCAGCTCCCCTCTGGATAGCGCCGGGGAGCTGTTTTTT
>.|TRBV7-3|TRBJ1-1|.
CASSLNGDTGLGAFF
TGTGCCAGCAGCTTAAATGGGGACACCGGCCTGGGAGCTTTCTTT
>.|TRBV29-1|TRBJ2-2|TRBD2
CSVEGGGMAGELFF
TGCAGCGTTGAAGGGGGAGGGATGGCCGGGGAGCTGTTTTTT
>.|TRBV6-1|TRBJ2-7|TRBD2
CASSEGTSGTYEQYF
TGTGCCAGCAGTGAAGGGACTAGCGGGACATACGAGCAGTACTTC
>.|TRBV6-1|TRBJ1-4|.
CASSPQGLPNEKLFF
TGTGCCAGCAGTCCGCAGGGTCTGCCTAATGAAAAACTGTTTTTT
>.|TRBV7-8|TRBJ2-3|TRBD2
CASSLVAGGQVITQYF
TGTGCCAGCAGCTTAGTAGCGGGAGGGCAAGTTATTACGCAGTATTTT
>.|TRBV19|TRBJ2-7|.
CASSIGLLGEQYF
TGTGCCAGTAGTATAGGTCTCCTAGGCGAGCAGTACTTC
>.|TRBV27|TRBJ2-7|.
CASSLSAGTVNYEQYF
TGTGCCAGCAGTTTATCCGCCGGGACTGTAAACTACGAGCAGTACTTC
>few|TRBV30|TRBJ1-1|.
CAWRGPGHFNTEAFF
TGTGCCTGGAGAGGGCCGGGACACTTTAACACTGAAGCTTTCTTT
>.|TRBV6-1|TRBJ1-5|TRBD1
CASSGQGGGGNQPQHF
TGTGCCAGCAGTGGACAGGGGGGTGGTGGCAATCAGCCCCAGCATTTT
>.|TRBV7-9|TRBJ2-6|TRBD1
CASSLRQGIAGANVLTF
TGTGCCAGCAGCTTAAGACAGGGAATTGCTGGGGCCAACGTCCTGACTTTC
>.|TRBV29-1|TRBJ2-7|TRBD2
CSARTSGPYEQYF
TGCAGCGCCAGGACTAGCGGACCTTACGAGCAGTACTTC
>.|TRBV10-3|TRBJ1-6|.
CAISAQGSSYNSPLHF
TGTGCCATCAGTGCCCAAGGGAGCTCCTATAATTCACCCCTCCACTTT
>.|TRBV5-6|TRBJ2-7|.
CASSLVGSDEQYF
TGTGCCAGCAGCTTGGTTGGTAGCGACGAGCAGTACTTC
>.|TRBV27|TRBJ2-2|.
CASSLLMVGGVNTGELFF
TGTGCCAGCAGTTTACTAATGGTAGGGGGTGTGAACACCGGGGAGCTGTTTTTT
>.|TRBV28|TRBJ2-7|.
CATGESSYEQYF
TGTGCCACCGGAGAGAGCTCCTACGAGCAGTACTTC
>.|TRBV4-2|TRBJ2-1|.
CASSQEGLQVGYNEQFF
TGTGCCAGCAGCCAAGAGGGACTTCAAGTGGGCTACAATGAGCAGTTCTTC
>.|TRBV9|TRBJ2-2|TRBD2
CASSPGTSGRGGTGELFF
TGTGCCAGCAGCCCCGGGACTAGCGGGAGGGGCGGCACCGGGGAGCTGTTTTTT
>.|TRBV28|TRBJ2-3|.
CASSSWVAAPSTDTQYF
TGTGCCAGCAGTTCGTGGGTAGCGGCACCTAGCACAGATACGCAGTATTTT
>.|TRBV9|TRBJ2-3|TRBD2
CASSDTSELTDTQYF
TGTGCCAGCAGCGATACTAGCGAGCTCACAGATACGCAGTATTTT
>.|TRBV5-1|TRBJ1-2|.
CASSFEDTFYGYTF
TGCGCCAGCAGCTTCGAGGACACCTTCTATGGCTACACCTTC
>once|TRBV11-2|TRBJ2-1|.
CASSLGLVWNEQFF
TGTGCCAGCAGCTTAGGTCTAGTCTGGAATGAGCAGTTCTTC
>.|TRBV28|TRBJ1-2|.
CASIAIPGQINNYGYTF
TGTGCCAGCATCGCAATTCCGGGACAAATAAATAACTATGGCTACACCTTC
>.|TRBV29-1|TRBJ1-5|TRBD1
CSAASGTGNQPQHF
TGCAGCGCCGCATCCGGGACAGGGAATCAGCCCCAGCATTTT